This TCR beta chain is from a study of T cell responses to AZD1222 COVID-19 vaccine (dated by TCRdb to about 2021). Study-wide context: TCR sequencing covered over 230 trial participants: some 210 given two doses of AZD1222 and 26 given two doses of MenACWY control vaccine. Enrollment into the trials was organized by age into subgroups of 18-55, 56-69 and 70-plus years, and those subgroups contained approximately 150, 30 and 60 TCR-sequenced participants, respectively.

The CDR3 regions of human TCRbeta chains were analyzed by immunosequencing. Concerning the study's data processing: Repertoire TCRs were matched against a reference library of SARS-CoV-2-specific TCRs generated with the MIRA antigen-specificity platform. Breadth meant the fraction of unique TCRs that were SARS-CoV-2-associated, whereas depth meant the fraction of total T cells that were SARS-CoV-2-associated. Using the MIRA data, every spike-specific TCR was mapped to the spike region that the TCR reacted to and assigned to either a CD4 or a CD8 class. Log10-transformed breadth and depth values were compared by one-way ANOVA with Sidak's multiple comparisons tests. In its TCRdb copy, this immuneACCESS table keeps in-frame sequences only and misses some clones. Where compared with another copy, unresolved V genes explain less than half of these, and the others have no known cause. The V and J calls and the clone size are those of that table, but D and trimming were determined from the DNA. The sample includes 150,000 to 180,000 clones, with less than 90% observed a single time. The ten most abundant clones make up roughly 6.9% of the sample.

Germline trimming: 3 bases from V, 3 bases from J; junction bases outside gene matches: 1. The CDR3 goes from the cysteine to the phenylalanine over 14 residues. The only DNA kept is the CDR3, 42 bases in frame from the first base. The germline V gene (reference sequence) supplies CDR1 SGHAT and CDR2 FQDESV. The study at large found these results: The whole spike protein was spanned by vaccine-associated CD4 TCRs, and dominant responses were seen in regions 160-218 and 743-854. A significant rise in spike-specific TCR breadth and depth was observed after two AZD1222 doses relative to day 0 and relative to MenACWY recipients. Conclusions about previously exposed vaccinees are limited because only six or seven AZD1222 recipients were SARS-CoV-2 seropositive at baseline. The 56-69-year group was small, and its depth increase did not reach significance, likely because of low power. Because no day 14 peak-response samples were available, repertoires were characterized only after the peak T cell response. Epitopes outside the regions mutated in the B.1.351 and B.1.1.7 variants were reportedly recognized by nearly half of the unique spike-specific TCRs. Most participants were white British and females outnumbered males, and the authors suggested that clonal diversity may have been underestimated.

The intended sense of this specimen's time point label: sample from adult after SARS-CoV-2 infection, after symptom onset. Two convalescent COVID-19 patients, sampled after symptom onset from adults with prior SARS-CoV-2 infection, were also TCR-sequenced for comparison. A single count supports this clone. This clone's antigen is unknown. One base away there is no much larger clone; base qualities are not given. The sequencing here drew on peripheral blood, taken after recovery from COVID-19. The rearrangement combines TRBV11-1 with TRBJ2-2; TRBD1 matches 7 bases in the middle. This sequence originates from an adult who had recovered from COVID-19. CDR3 protein: CASSFTGDTGELFF. The sequenced DNA is TGTGCCAGCAGCTTCACAGGGGACACCGGGGAGCTGTTTTTT.